Shown below are 21 T cell receptor beta chains from a single sample sequenced in a study of blood T cell repertoires in COVID-19. Libraries were prepared by immunoSEQ multiplex PCR; TCRdb keeps only in-frame clonotypes and omits some of them. The data hold under 200,000 clones, with over 75% observed a single time. The specimen sequenced was peripheral blood. All receptors derive from a man between 70 and 80 years old who had recovered from COVID-19.

This clone was picked up one time. This chain connects TRBV19 to TRBJ2-2; 12 nucleotides align to TRBD2. J lost 6 bases, V lost 1 base, and 0 bases had no gene match. CDR1 and CDR2 (germline): LNHDA, SQIVND (reference sequence). The CDR3 runs 15 residues. This chain's CDR3 is CASSIGLAGAGELFF. The CDR3 DNA is TGTGCCAGTAGTATAGGACTAGCGGGAGCCGGGGAGCTGTTTTTT.

The chain joins TRBV9 to TRBJ2-7; a possible D gene is TRBD2 (7 bases). Trimming took off 4 bases at V and 0 bases at J, with 14 bases between the two ends. The CDR3 consists of 15 residues. Germline-derived CDR1 and CDR2 are SGDLS and YYNGEE. The CDR3 nucleotides are TGTGCCAGCAGCTTAGGGGGGGTCAGCTCCTACGAGCAGTACTTC. Translation: CASSLGGVSSYEQYF.

The V and J genes are TRBV29-1 and TRBJ1-4; unclear D gene. CDR3 size: 14 residues. V was trimmed by 4 bases and J by 0 bases, leaving 9 bases between them. Germline lookup yields CDR1 SQVTM and CDR2 ANQGSEA. Written as DNA, the CDR3 is TGCAGCGTTGTATTTACAGCAACTAATGAAAAACTGTTTTTT. As protein: CSVVFTATNEKLFF. Drawing the rest from reference TRBV29-1 and TRBJ1-4, the complete variable domain is SAVISQKPSRDICQRGTSLTIQCQVDSQVTMMFWYRQQPGQSLTLIATANQGSEATYESGFVIDKFPISRPNLTFSTLTVSNMSPEDSSIYLCSVVFTATNEKLFFGSGTQLSVL.

This rearrangement joins TRBV7-9 to TRBJ2-3; TRBD2 matches 16 bases. CDR3 size: 18 residues. CDR1 and CDR2 (germline): SEHNR, FQNEAQ (reference sequence). The V segment lost 5 bases and the J segment 5 bases; nucleotides outside the gene matches: 10. CDR3 residues: CASSAAGTSGRAGDTQYF. The CDR3 DNA follows: TGTGCCAGCAGCGCCGCCGGGACTAGCGGGAGGGCCGGAGATACGCAGTATTTT.

This sequence joins TRBV4-1 and TRBJ2-1, with TRBD1 matching 7 bases. Germline-derived CDR1 and CDR2 are MGHRA and YSYEKL. V was clipped by 3 bases and J by 8 bases; unmatched bases: 10. CDR3 length equals 15 residues. CDR3 sequence: CASSQESGGIDEQFF. CDR3 sequence (DNA): TGCGCCAGCAGCCAGGAATCAGGGGGTATCGATGAGCAGTTCTTC.

This clone was seen a few times. The J gene is TRBJ2-3, the V gene TRBV7-2; TRBD2 might be the D (5 bases). Germline assignment: CDR1 SGHTA and CDR2 FQGNSA. The germline V and J ends were trimmed by 4 bases and 0 bases, with 23 bases remaining between them. CDR3 length: 19 residues. CDR3 sequence: CASSSRRVRAGTSTDTQYF. CDR3 nucleotides: TGTGCCAGCAGCTCCCGACGCGTGCGGGCCGGTACAAGCACAGATACGCAGTATTTT.

The CDR3 nucleotides are TGTGCCAGCAGCGAAGGACAGGGGAATTCACCCCTCCACTTT. Translating gives CASSEGQGNSPLHF. This chain uses TRBV28 with TRBJ1-6; 9 bases agree with TRBD1. This CDR3 has 14 residues. Trimming removed 6 bases from V and 7 bases from J; junction bases left unmatched: 4. Germline values: CDR1 MDHEN, CDR2 SYDVKM.

The CDR3 DNA sequence: TGTGCCAGCAGTTACTCGGGGCAGGGCGACTATGGCTACACCTTC. This encodes CASSYSGQGDYGYTF. The chain carries TRBV6-5 and TRBJ1-2; weak D call: TRBD1 (5 bases). This CDR3 comprises 15 residues. The germline V and J ends were trimmed by 0 bases and 3 bases, with 11 bases remaining between them. The germline gives CDR1 MNHEY, CDR2 SVGAGI.

The genes are TRBV7-9 and TRBJ2-2, with D uncertain. The CDR3 loop spans 13 amino acids. CDR1 and CDR2 from the germline V gene are SEHNR and FQNEAQ (reference sequence). V shed 2 bases and J shed 4 bases, with 5 bases lying between them. The CDR3, as DNA: TGTGCCAGCAGCTTACAGCGCACCGGGGAGCTGTTTTTT. Its protein product is CASSLQRTGELFF.

This chain links TRBV5-6 with TRBJ2-5; possibly TRBD2 for D (5 bases). V lost 1 base, J lost 0 bases, and 7 bases lay in between. This CDR3 comprises 14 residues. Per the germline V gene, CDR1 is SGHDT and CDR2 is YYEEEE. CDR3 DNA sequence: TGTGCCAGCAGCTTGACCGGGAACCAAGAGACCCAGTACTTC. Translated, it gives CASSLTGNQETQYF.

The chain links TRBV3-1 (or the pseudogene TRBV3-2) to TRBJ2-7; tentatively, D is TRBD1 (6 bases). CDR3 length: 16 amino acids. Germline-derived CDR1 and CDR2 are LGHDT and YNNKEL (reference sequence). Trimming pared 0 bases from V and 0 bases from J, leaving 12 bases between. The CDR3 loop reads CASSQEGQGSSYEQYF. In DNA, the CDR3 is TGTGCCAGCAGCCAAGAGGGGCAGGGGAGCTCCTACGAGCAGTACTTC.

This rearrangement joins TRBV13 to TRBJ1-4, with 8 bases identical to TRBD1. The CDR3 is 16 residues long. CDR1 and CDR2 (germline): PRHDT, FYEKMQ (reference sequence). J was trimmed by 3 bases and V by 4 bases; bases with no gene match: 7. CDR3 region: CASSSRQGASNEKLFF. CDR3 sequence (DNA): TGTGCCAGCAGCTCACGCCAGGGGGCCTCTAATGAAAAACTGTTTTTT.

This clone showed up just a few times. The V gene is TRBV3-1 (or the pseudogene TRBV3-2), the J gene TRBJ1-2, with 8 bases lining up with TRBD1. CDR1 and CDR2 from the germline V gene are LGHDT and YNNKEL (reference sequence). V trimming: 2 bases; J trimming: 4 bases; junction bases outside the gene matches: 6. CDR3 length equals 15 residues. CDR3 DNA: TGTGCCAGCAGCCAACAGGGGGCTCCAGGCTATGGCTACACCTTC. Amino acids: CASSQQGAPGYGYTF.

This chain uses TRBV5-6 with TRBJ2-7; a possible D gene is TRBD1 (6 bases). The CDR3 extends over 14 amino acids. The V gene lost 4 bases and the J gene lost 1 base, with 12 bases spanning the gap. The V gene's germline CDR1 is SGHDT and CDR2 YYEEEE. CDR3 nucleotide sequence: TGTGCCAGCAGCCGCGGCAGGGGATCCTACGAGCAGTACTTC. Amino acid sequence: CASSRGRGSYEQYF.

The V and J genes are TRBV7-6 and TRBJ2-2, with 7 bases identical to TRBD2. The V segment lost 2 bases and the J segment 1 base; nucleotides outside the gene matches: 4. CDR1 SGHVS and CDR2 FNYEAQ come from the germline V gene. There are 16 residues in the CDR3. The CDR3 loop reads CASSLRSSGNTGELFF. The CDR3 coding sequence is TGTGCCAGCAGCTTAAGGTCTAGCGGGAACACCGGGGAGCTGTTTTTT.

V usage is TRBV7-6 and J usage is TRBJ2-1, with TRBD2 matching 8 bases. Germline lookup yields CDR1 SGHVS and CDR2 FNYEAQ. Germline trimming cut 5 bases from V and 0 bases from J; bases unmatched to any gene: 18. This CDR3 comprises 20 residues. The DNA of the CDR3 is TGTGCCAGCAGCACCCCTAGCGGGCGGGCCCCCGGGGGCTCCTACAATGAGCAGTTCTTC. Protein: CASSTPSGRAPGGSYNEQFF.

Only a few counts were recorded for this clone. CDR3 in amino acids: CASHTRLALYNEQFF. As DNA, the CDR3 is TGTGCCAGTCATACGAGACTAGCGCTTTACAATGAGCAGTTCTTC. V gene TRBV6-6 combines with J gene TRBJ2-1; TRBD2 aligns across 8 bases. The germline CDR1 and CDR2 sequences are MNHNY and SVGAGI (reference sequence). This CDR3 is 15 amino acids long. The V segment lost 9 bases and the J segment 4 bases; nucleotides outside the gene matches: 11.

V usage is TRBV9 and J usage is TRBJ1-6; D call uncertain. The V gene lost 2 bases and the J gene lost 0 bases, with 9 bases spanning the gap. Germline CDR1 and CDR2: SGDLS and YYNGEE. The CDR3 runs to 16 residues. This CDR3 reads CASSVDWSSYNSPLHF. The CDR3 bases are TGTGCCAGCAGCGTCGACTGGAGCTCCTATAATTCACCCCTCCACTTT.

The sample holds a few counts of this clone. The chain is built from TRBV5-8 and TRBJ1-4; D may be TRBD1 (6 bases). The CDR3 extends over 16 amino acids. CDR1 is SGHTS and CDR2 is YDEGEE in the germline V gene. Trimming left V 4 bases short and J 4 bases short, with 17 bases between. CDR3 sequence reads: CASSHGQRTNNEKLFF. The DNA for the CDR3 is TGTGCCAGCAGCCACGGACAGCGGACAAATAATGAAAAACTGTTTTTT. The whole variable domain, filled in from reference TRBV5-8 and TRBJ1-4, reads EAGVTQSPTHLIKTRGQQATLRCSPISGHTSVYWYQQALGLGLQFLLWYDEGEERNRGNFPPRFSGRQFPNYSSELNVNALELEDSALYLCASSHGQRTNNEKLFFGSGTQLSVL.

The chain recombines TRBV7-9 with TRBJ1-1, with 7 bases that match TRBD1. The trim removed 5 bases at V and 5 bases at J, leaving 17 bases unmatched. Germline assignment: CDR1 SEHNR and CDR2 FQNEAQ (reference sequence). This CDR3 is built from 17 residues. The CDR3 protein is CASSVYRDRGLRTEAFF. The CDR3 DNA reads TGTGCCAGCAGCGTTTACCGGGACAGAGGGCTAAGGACTGAAGCTTTCTTT.

CDR3 sequence (DNA): TGTGCCAGCAGTTTGTTGGGGTTCGGGACTAGCGGGAGAAGTGATACGCAGTATTTT. This sequence encodes CASSLLGFGTSGRSDTQYF. The V call is TRBV28, the J call TRBJ2-3; 14 bases line up with TRBD2. V shed 3 bases, J shed 6 bases, and the junction held 14 bases outside the gene matches. Germline V gene data show CDR1 as MDHEN and CDR2 as SYDVKM. The CDR3 loop spans 19 amino acids.